This TCR beta chain appears in the sequencing data of a study of beta chain features in type 1 diabetes. Every isolated RNA sample was fully reverse transcribed, so sequencing captured expressed TCRB transcripts. Repertoires were generated with immunoSEQ multiplex PCR, while TCRdb's copy carries only in-frame clones and drops some. This sample has almost 350,000 clones, with 15% to 20% found just once. Trimming pared 6 bases from V and 4 bases from J, leaving 18 bases between. Germline V gene lookup returns CDR1 SNHLY and CDR2 FYNNEI. This CDR3 has 16 amino acids. This sequence joins TRBV2 and TRBJ2-2, with a weak D call TRBD2 (6 bases). Sequenced: naive CD4+ T cells from blood. This clonotype originated in a woman younger than 30 in good health. The CDR3 reads CASSRRDPLGTGELFF. The CDR3 DNA reads TGTGCCAGCAGCCGGAGGGACCCTCTGGGCACCGGGGAGCTGTTTTTT.